The present TCR beta chain was sequenced within a study of T cell responses to AZD1222 COVID-19 vaccine. Overall study findings and caveats: At baseline, seropositivity was found in only six or seven AZD1222 recipients. A reported finding is that nearly half of spike-specific TCRs target unmutated variant regions. Researchers took repertoire samples only after the peak T cell response had come.

As for this clone: Its target is not known.

V gave up 1 base and J gave up 4 bases, with 14 bases separating them. This CDR3 has 15 residues. The germline gives CDR1 SGHNT, CDR2 YYREEE (reference sequence). Libraries were prepared by immunoSEQ multiplex PCR; TCRdb keeps only in-frame clonotypes and omits some of them. The sample has 140,000 to 150,000 clones, 93% seen once. The chain couples TRBV5-4 to TRBJ2-5, with TRBD1 as a possible D gene (6 bases). This receptor was obtained from an adult in good health. The source was peripheral blood, collected on day 0 of AZD1222 vaccination. CDR3 in amino acids: CASSLWGPTRETQYF. The CDR3 nucleotides read TGTGCCAGCAGCTTGTGGGGGCCCACACGAGAGACCCAGTACTTC.